The subject of this entry is one T cell receptor (beta chain). The data belong to a study of blood T cell repertoires in COVID-19. Study summary: In each case, the material was cDNA or gDNA derived from T cells, B-cell-depleted T cells, or PBMCs.

The authors' processing: The assay estimated nucleated cells by amplifying reference gene primers. Libraries were prepared by immunoSEQ multiplex PCR; TCRdb keeps only in-frame clonotypes and omits some of them. V, J and clone size were drawn from that table, and D and trimming were deduced from the DNA. The sample includes 270,000 or so clones, roughly 93% seen only once; the top ten take about 2.3%. The study recruited people aged roughly 18 to 95 years across roughly 25 US areas. Allocation to cohorts depended on clinical history reported by the participants. The material sequenced was PBMCs or T cells enriched from blood (not recorded which). This TCR came from a woman aged 40 to 50 with acute COVID-19.

The chain's CDR3 is CASNHRGDTEAFF. Written as DNA, the CDR3 is TGTGCCAGTAATCACAGGGGTGACACTGAAGCTTTCTTT. The gene calls are TRBV19 and TRBJ1-1, with 7 bases aligning to TRBD1. V dropped 7 bases and J dropped 3; count of bases not matched to a gene: 5. CDR1 and CDR2 (germline): LNHDA, SQIVND (reference sequence). The CDR3 spans 13 residues.